Shown below are 21 T cell receptor beta chains from a single sample sequenced in a study of stem cell transplantation in POMP-related autoinflammatory disease. TCRdb's table, derived via immunoSEQ multiplex PCR, lists solely in-frame clones and lacks some. The profile shows approximately 23,000 clones, roughly four fifths of them singletons. The sequencing used CD4+ T cells from PBMCs, collected before stem cell transplantation. All receptors come from a human donor with POMP-related autoinflammation and immune dysregulation (PRAID).

The rearrangement joins TRBV12-2 to TRBJ2-5; the D segment call TRBD2 is taken from the table without a DNA check. TRBV12-2 is a pseudogene segment. CDR3 length equals 16 residues. The CDR3: CASRLASRRVDETQYF. The CDR3 region has the DNA TGTGCAAGTCGCTTAGCTTCCCGGCGGGTGGATGAGACCCAGTACTTC.

The genes are TRBV9 and TRBJ1-4, with 10 bases that match TRBD1. The junction had 3 bases not matched to a gene; V was cut back by 2 bases and J by 8 bases. The V gene's germline CDR1 is SGDLS and CDR2 YYNGEE. This CDR3 comprises 14 residues. CDR3 sequence (DNA): TGTGCCAGCAGCGTTGACAGGGGGCGAGAAAAACTGTTTTTT. Translation: CASSVDRGREKLFF.

The CDR3 loop reads CASSPGQGTDQPQHF. The CDR3 DNA sequence: TGTGCCAGCAGCCCGGGACAGGGGACGGATCAGCCCCAGCATTTT. V is TRBV4-2 and J is TRBJ1-5; the match to TRBD1 covers 10 bases. V lost 4 bases and J lost 5; bases outside the gene matches: 5. CDR1 is LGHNA and CDR2 is YNFKEQ in the germline V gene. The CDR3 is made up of 15 amino acids.

This chain connects TRBV28 to TRBJ1-1, with a possible D match to TRBD1 (5 bases). Germline CDR1 MDHEN, CDR2 SYDVKM. The V gene lost 1 base and the J gene lost 4 bases, with 13 bases spanning the gap. The CDR3 consists of 15 residues. Here the CDR3 DNA reads TGTGCCAGCAGTTTATCGCGGGGGGGTGGCACTGAAGCTTTCTTT. Translating it yields CASSLSRGGGTEAFF.

V usage is TRBV15 and J usage is TRBJ2-7; D perhaps matches TRBD1 (7 bases). Trimming took off 1 base at V and 2 bases at J, with 12 bases between the two ends. The CDR3 has 15 residues. Germline V gene data show CDR1 as LNHNV and CDR2 as YYDKDF (reference sequence). The CDR3 loop is CATSRVGGGPYEQYF. The CDR3 DNA reads as TGTGCCACCAGCAGAGTCGGAGGGGGCCCCTACGAGCAGTACTTC.

The J gene is TRBJ1-2, the V gene TRBV19; 10 positions agree with TRBD1. The CDR3 length is 15 residues. Trimming took 7 bases from V and 4 from J; bases not matched to a gene: 9. Germline CDR1 and CDR2: LNHDA and SQIVND (reference sequence). The CDR3 reads CASNSLWTGGYGYTF. In nucleotides, the CDR3 is TGTGCCAGTAACTCACTATGGACAGGGGGCTATGGCTACACCTTC.

The V gene is TRBV7-2, the J gene TRBJ2-5; TRBD2 agrees at 7 bases. This CDR3 spans 15 amino acids. Trimming removed 1 base from V and 5 bases from J; junction bases left unmatched: 7. Germline loops: CDR1 SGHTA, CDR2 FQGNSA. CDR3 nucleotide sequence: TGTGCCAGCAGCTTAGTTATGGCGGGGGTGGAGACCCAGTACTTC. This sequence encodes CASSLVMAGVETQYF.

This clone was detected only once. The rearrangement uses TRBV2 and TRBJ1-1; the D is unclear. The length of the CDR3 is 11 residues. V was clipped by 2 bases and J by 6 bases, with 4 bases between them. Per germline, CDR1 SNHLY and CDR2 FYNNEI. Here the CDR3 DNA reads TGTGCCAGCAGTGAAAACCCTGAAGCTTTCTTT. Translated: CASSENPEAFF. Variable domain in full (rest from reference TRBV2 and TRBJ1-1): EPEVTQTPSHQVTQMGQEVILRCVPISNHLYFYWYRQILGQKVEFLVSFYNNEISEKSEIFDDQFSVERPDGSNFTLKIRSTKLEDSAMYFCASSENPEAFFGQGTRLTVV.

This clone has only a few counts. This chain connects TRBV27 to TRBJ1-4, with D possibly being TRBD1 (5 bases). There are 14 residues in the CDR3. Looked up from germline, CDR1 is MNHEY and CDR2 is SMNVEV (reference sequence). V was shortened by 3 bases and J by 6 bases, with 11 bases between the two germline ends. CDR3 region: CASSFYAGDEKLFF. For the CDR3, the DNA is TGTGCCAGCAGTTTCTACGCGGGGGATGAAAAACTGTTTTTT.

This clone was recorded a few times. This chain joins TRBV7-8 and TRBJ1-3, with 7 bases identical to TRBD1. The CDR3 loop spans 11 amino acids. The germline V gene encodes CDR1 SGHVS and CDR2 FQNEAQ. The DNA of the CDR3 is TGTGATACGGGACAGGGAAACACCATATATTTT. Its translation: CDTGQGNTIYF. The complete variable domain, with remaining parts taken from reference TRBV7-8 and TRBJ1-3, reads GAGVSQSPRYKVAKRGQDVALRCDPISGHVSLFWYQQALGQGPEFLTYFQNEAQLDKSGLPSDRFFAERPEGSVSTLKIQRTQQEDSAVYLCDTGQGNTIYFGEGSWLTVV.

This clone was found a few times. The V gene is TRBV6-1, the J gene TRBJ1-5; the D gene is possibly TRBD1 (5 bases). Germline loops: CDR1 MNHNS, CDR2 SASEGT. This CDR3 has 13 residues. The CDR3 nucleotides are TGTGCTGGAGGGGTACGGGGCAATCAGCCCCAGCATTTT. It yields the protein CAGGVRGNQPQHF.

The chain is built from TRBV11-2 and TRBJ1-6, with D perhaps TRBD1 (5 bases). This CDR3 spans 14 amino acids. Trimming removed 1 base at V and 10 bases at J, with 11 bases between. Germline CDR1 SGHAT, CDR2 FQNNGV. The CDR3 protein is CASSLGRVDSPLHF. In DNA, the CDR3 is TGTGCCAGCAGCTTAGGCAGGGTTGACTCACCCCTCCACTTT.

J is TRBJ1-6 and V is TRBV9; maybe TRBD1 (6 bases). Trimming took off 5 bases at V and 2 bases at J, with 14 bases between the two ends. Germline V CDR1 and CDR2: SGDLS, YYNGEE. This CDR3 spans 16 amino acids. The CDR3 spells CASRKEGGTYNSPLHF. DNA of the CDR3: TGTGCCAGCAGAAAAGAGGGGGGCACCTATAATTCACCCCTCCACTTT.

Points on this clone: The junction departs from germline at one end; a sequencing error may be responsible. This sequence joins TRBV6-5 and TRBJ2-1; 8 nucleotides align to TRBD1. Germline CDR1 and CDR2: MNHEY and SVGAGI. CDR3 length: 15 amino acids. In DNA, the CDR3 is TGTGCCAGCAGCTACTCCGGGACAGGTGGTCATGAGCAGTTCTTC. Protein: CASSYSGTGGHEQFF.

This clone was observed once. This sequence joins TRBV13 and TRBJ1-2, with a possible D match to TRBD1 (6 bases). With 1 base removed from V and 4 bases from J, the gap between germline ends came to 10 bases. Germline V gene sequence: CDR1 PRHDT, CDR2 FYEKMQ (reference sequence). This CDR3 region has 14 residues. CDR3 region: CASSLDVRGYGYTF. Written as DNA, the CDR3 is TGTGCCAGCAGCTTAGATGTCAGGGGCTATGGCTACACCTTC.

The J gene is TRBJ2-3, the V gene TRBV25-1, with a weak D call TRBD1 (8 bases). The V end lost 6 bases, the J end lost 4 bases, and 17 bases lay between the germline ends. CDR1 is MGHDK and CDR2 is SYGVNS in the germline V gene. The CDR3 loop spans 15 amino acids. The CDR3 sequence is CASRNRGGKADTQYF. The CDR3 bases are TGTGCCAGCAGAAACAGGGGGGGAAAAGCAGATACGCAGTATTTT.

The chain recombines TRBV30 with TRBJ1-1, with no clear D. The V and J ends lost 1 base and 2 bases respectively, with 11 bases between them. The CDR3 is 14 amino acids. Per germline, CDR1 GTSNPN and CDR2 SVGIG (reference sequence). CDR3 in DNA: TGTGCCTGGAGTGCCCGCGGGGTAAACACTGAAGCTTTCTTT. Amino acid sequence: CAWSARGVNTEAFF.

This chain joins TRBV5-1 and TRBJ1-1; TRBD1 is a possible D gene (6 bases). Germline V CDR1 and CDR2: SGHRS, YFSETQ. This CDR3 has 13 amino acids. V lost 0 bases and J lost 4, with 7 bases in between. The CDR3 loop reads CASSLGGGTEAFF. DNA of the CDR3: TGCGCCAGCAGCTTGGGAGGGGGCACTGAAGCTTTCTTT.

The V call is TRBV19, the J call TRBJ1-1, with 9 bases that match TRBD1. Germline CDR1 and CDR2: LNHDA and SQIVND (reference sequence). The V and J ends lost 5 bases and 11 bases, in that order; junction bases with no gene match: 12. CDR3 length equals 14 residues. CDR3 sequence reads: CASSPGQGGKVAFF. CDR3 nucleotide sequence: TGTGCCAGTAGTCCGGGACAGGGTGGAAAAGTGGCTTTCTTT.

This clone was observed a single time. The genes are TRBV6-5 and TRBJ1-1; D is unclear. The V end lost 5 bases, the J end lost 1 base, and 11 bases lay between the germline ends. The CDR3 is 14 residues long. Germline V gives CDR1 MNHEY, CDR2 SVGAGI. The CDR3: CASSLLSPNTEAFF. CDR3 DNA: TGTGCCAGCAGTCTACTCTCCCCGAACACTGAAGCTTTCTTT.

This clone was detected only a few times. V is TRBV6-1 and J is TRBJ1-5; D remains unclear. The CDR3 loop spans 13 amino acids. Germline V gives CDR1 MNHNS, CDR2 SASEGT. Between the trimmed V and J ends, which lost 9 bases and 0 bases, there was a span of 9 bases. For the CDR3, the DNA is TGTGCCAGTACAGATTATAGCAATCAGCCCCAGCATTTT. Translating gives CASTDYSNQPQHF.